This T cell receptor beta chain was captured in a study of cytomegalovirus exposure and HLA in healthy donors. The primer mix had 60 Vbeta and 13 Jbeta primers. The method was immunoSEQ multiplex PCR; TCRdb's version includes in-frame clones alone and lacks a portion of them. The profile covers 150,000 to 200,000 clones, with roughly 80% appearing a single time and around 2% taken by the ten largest. A few counts support this clone. What it binds is not known. The V gene lost 4 bases and the J gene lost 7 bases, with 7 bases spanning the gap. This CDR3 is 11 amino acids long. Germline V gene sequence: CDR1 MNHNY, CDR2 SVGAGI (reference sequence). Study-wide points: Per published accounts, TCR beta sequences correctly predicted the HLA-A and HLA-B alleles of most subjects. V- and J-gene trimming of TCR beta was linked (in a later analysis) to a missense DCLRE1C variant.

Source material: PBMCs. The chain has TRBV6-6 and TRBJ1-1; tentatively, D is TRBD1 (5 bases). This clonotype was sampled from a human donor in good health. The CDR3 is CASSSDSEAFF. CDR3 sequence (DNA): TGTGCCAGCAGTTCCGACAGTGAAGCTTTCTTT.